This T cell receptor (beta chain) emerged from a study of PD-L1 blockade in urothelial cancer. About the research overall: T cell content in blood samples showed a median of about 140,000.

The method was immunoSEQ multiplex PCR; TCRdb's version includes in-frame clones alone and lacks a portion of them. The data hold fewer than 130,000 clones, with about 85% observed a single time. Patients yielded 1 to 8 samples each, pretreatment and on-treatment. A remark on this clone: Its specificity is unknown.

Study-level points and caveats: Durable benefit accompanied greater 3-week expansion of tumor-associated blood clones. Below-median pretreatment blood TCR clonality was a predictor of better survival.

The specimen comprised PBMCs, sampled around atezolizumab (anti-PD-L1) treatment. The sequence was collected from a man over 45 with urothelial cancer.

CDR3 in DNA: TGCGCCAGCAGTGATAACCGGGACCTAGCGAACATTCAGTACTTC. It yields the protein CASSDNRDLANIQYF. The rearrangement links TRBV10-1 to TRBJ2-4, with D possibly being TRBD2 (6 bases). Germline CDR1 reads WNHNN; CDR2 reads SYGVQD (reference sequence). This CDR3 has 15 amino acids. Between the trimmed V and J ends, which lost 3 bases and 7 bases, there was a span of 16 bases.